This is a list of T cell receptor beta chains from one sample in a study of early T cells in non-severe SARS-CoV-2 infection. TCRdb re-derived calls from the 5' RACE reads in MiXCR, one entry per CDR3 protein. The repertoire consists of approximately 69,000 distinct CDR3 sequences, with under 9.5% occurring once and the leading ten covering under 7%. The specimen sequenced was whole blood. These receptors were obtained from an adult who was a healthcare worker with PCR-confirmed SARS-CoV-2 infection or an uninfected control (not recorded which). Each CDR3 is given with its conserved first and last residue. D genes are given only for firm matches. Clone size appears in some rows only: once, few, many, or a class for an expanded clone.

many,NA,TRBJ2-2,TRBV5-1,CASSLALSTGELFF,TGCGCCAGCAGCTTGGCCCTAAGTACCGGGGAGCTGTTTTTT
NA,NA,TRBJ1-3,TRBV7-9,CASTREGSGNTIYF,TGTGCCAGCACCAGGGAGGGCTCTGGAAACACCATATATTTT
NA,TRBD2,TRBJ2-1,TRBV5-8,CVSPLSYRLAGGPRKEEQFF,TGTGTCAGCCCCCTCTCATATCGACTAGCGGGGGGGCCTCGTAAGGAAGAGCAGTTCTTC
few,NA,TRBJ2-1,TRBV18,CASSPLGNEQFF,TGTGCCAGCTCACCACTCGGGAATGAGCAGTTCTTC
few,TRBD1,TRBJ2-1,TRBV6-2/TRBV6-3,CASSLGQGYEQFF,TGTGCCAGCAGTTTAGGACAGGGCTACGAGCAGTTCTTC
many,NA,TRBJ1-2,TRBV4-3,CASSQDTDLVGYGYTF,TGCGCCAGCAGCCAAGACACCGACCTGGTCGGCTATGGCTACACCTTC
many,NA,TRBJ2-7,TRBV20-1,CSVIRDQTYEQYF,TGCAGTGTCATACGGGACCAGACCTACGAGCAGTACTTC
few,TRBD2,TRBJ2-3,TRBV5-1,CASRVRGGQDTQYF,TGCGCCAGCCGCGTACGGGGGGGCCAAGATACGCAGTATTTT
many,NA,TRBJ2-3,TRBV6-1,CASMVGISTDTQYF,TGTGCCAGCATGGTAGGGATTAGCACAGATACGCAGTATTTT
many,NA,TRBJ1-1,TRBV27,CASSLSNRANTEAFF,TGTGCCAGCAGTTTATCGAACAGGGCGAACACTGAAGCTTTCTTT
NA,TRBD1,TRBJ1-1,TRBV19,CASSLGQGWNTEAFF,TGTGCCAGTAGTCTAGGACAGGGGTGGAACACTGAAGCTTTCTTT
many,NA,TRBJ1-4,TRBV6-5,CASSYGGTSSRYEKLFF,TGTGCCAGCAGTTATGGGGGAACCTCATCGCGCTATGAAAAACTGTTTTTT
NA,NA,TRBJ1-1,TRBV5-1,CASSGRSTEAFF,TGCGCCAGCAGCGGGAGGAGCACTGAAGCTTTCTTT
NA,NA,TRBJ1-2,TRBV11-2,CASSLESWARSYTF,TGTGCCAGCAGCTTAGAATCCTGGGCTCGGAGCTACACCTTC
many,TRBD2,TRBJ2-2,TRBV6-1,CASSERRETGELFF,TGTGCCAGCAGTGAACGGCGGGAGACCGGGGAGCTGTTTTTT
many,TRBD1,TRBJ1-1,TRBV5-5,CASSSTGVSTEAFF,TGTGCCAGCAGCTCGACAGGGGTGAGCACTGAAGCTTTCTTT
many,NA,TRBJ2-1,TRBV11-2,CASSLYRDYNEQFF,TGTGCCAGCAGCTTATATCGAGATTACAATGAGCAGTTCTTC
NA,TRBD2,TRBJ2-1,TRBV5-1,CASSLGAGGRSSYNEQFF,TGCGCCAGCAGCTTGGGAGCGGGAGGCCGGAGCTCCTACAATGAGCAGTTCTTC
many,TRBD1,TRBJ2-7,TRBV18,CASSPTGQDNEQYF,TGTGCCAGCTCACCAACTGGACAGGATAACGAGCAGTACTTC
many,NA,TRBJ2-2,TRBV7-2,CASSPLIGTGELFF,TGTGCCAGCAGCCCCTTAATCGGTACCGGGGAGCTGTTTTTT
few,NA,TRBJ2-2,TRBV6-4,CASSAYSYTGELFF,TGTGCCAGCAGTGCCTACAGCTACACCGGGGAGCTGTTTTTT
few,TRBD2,TRBJ2-1,TRBV19,CASSIDPRTSGRAYNEQFF,TGTGCCAGTAGTATAGATCCCCGGACTAGCGGGAGGGCTTACAATGAGCAGTTCTTC
NA,TRBD1,TRBJ1-4,TRBV5-1,CASKRTGGDEKLFF,TGCGCCAGCAAAAGGACAGGGGGCGATGAAAAACTGTTTTTT
many,NA,TRBJ1-6,TRBV27,CASSPPGVGYNSPLHF,TGTGCCAGCAGTCCCCCGGGGGTAGGGTATAATTCACCCCTCCACTTT
NA,NA,TRBJ1-2,TRBV29-1,CSVAGDGYTF,TGCAGCGTTGCAGGAGATGGCTACACCTTC
many,NA,TRBJ2-2,TRBV7-9,CASSFHRQVPFPGELFF,TGTGCCAGCAGCTTTCACCGACAGGTCCCTTTCCCCGGGGAGCTGTTTTTT
NA,NA,TRBJ2-3,TRBV20-1,CSAKRDPYTDTQYF,TGCAGTGCTAAACGGGACCCCTACACAGATACGCAGTATTTT
NA,NA,TRBJ2-3,TRBV12-3/TRBV12-4,CASSIGQPTDTQYF,TGTGCCAGCAGCATTGGCCAACCCACAGATACGCAGTATTTT
NA,NA,TRBJ2-2,TRBV6-1,CASSLRWTGELFF,TGTGCCAGCAGCCTTAGGTGGACCGGGGAGCTGTTTTTT
NA,NA,TRBJ1-6,TRBV6-6,CASSRGGGAESPLHF,TGTGCCAGCAGTAGAGGGGGGGGCGCTGAGTCACCCCTCCACTTT
few,NA,TRBJ2-7,TRBV15,CATSRSGEQYF,TGTGCCACCAGCAGGTCGGGCGAGCAGTACTTC
many,NA,TRBJ2-7,TRBV6-2/TRBV6-3,CASSYREVRSPYEQYF,TGTGCCAGCAGTTACCGGGAAGTGAGATCCCCCTACGAGCAGTACTTC
NA,NA,TRBJ1-2,TRBV7-9,CASSSPDVRYGYTF,TGTGCCAGCAGCTCACCGGACGTGCGGTATGGCTACACCTTC
NA,NA,TRBJ2-5,TRBV21-1,CASSKKSLGAGQGGETQYF,TGTGCCAGCAGCAAAAAGTCCCTAGGGGCGGGACAGGGAGGAGAGACCCAGTACTTC
many,NA,TRBJ2-1,TRBV20-1,CSAPTGGGPDNEQFF,TGCAGTGCCCCTACAGGGGGAGGGCCGGACAATGAGCAGTTCTTC
many,NA,TRBJ1-1,TRBV18,CASSPGSPGMNTEAFF,TGTGCCAGCTCACCTGGATCCCCAGGGATGAACACTGAAGCTTTCTTT
NA,TRBD1,TRBJ1-1,TRBV29-1,CSVQGAQGTEAFF,TGCAGCGTACAGGGGGCGCAGGGCACTGAAGCTTTCTTT
many,NA,TRBJ2-5,TRBV7-9,CASSRDVGTQYF,TGTGCCAGCAGTAGGGACGTTGGGACCCAGTACTTC
few,TRBD2,TRBJ2-7,TRBV5-1,CASSLAAGVGEQYF,TGCGCCAGCAGCTTGGCAGCGGGAGTTGGGGAGCAGTACTTC
few,NA,TRBJ2-5,TRBV20-1,CSASDRTFPQETQYF,TGCAGTGCTAGTGACAGGACCTTCCCTCAAGAGACCCAGTACTTC
NA,NA,TRBJ2-2,TRBV10-2,CASSEGVVPTLPRTGELFF,TGCGCCAGCAGTGAGGGGGTGGTACCGACCCTTCCCAGAACCGGGGAGCTGTTTTTT
medium-sized,NA,TRBJ2-1,TRBV9,CASSVAGVSNEQFF,TGTGCCAGCAGCGTAGCTGGCGTATCCAATGAGCAGTTCTTC
many,NA,TRBJ1-1,TRBV6-6,CASSYSGSRDTEAFF,TGTGCCAGCAGTTACTCCGGCTCCCGGGACACTGAAGCTTTCTTT